The 18 T cell receptor beta chains below were found in one sample sequenced in a study of T-cell memory formation after mild COVID-19 (dated by TCRdb to 2020 to 2023). The library was prepared using 5' RACE. Sequencing instrument: Illumina NovaSeq 6000. Through fastp at Q25 and MiXCR, TCRdb rebuilt clones from the public reads, retaining in-frame beta chains. Each entry is one CDR3 protein sequence, shown with its most common DNA and genes. The sample table records over 500,000 distinct CDR3 sequences; approximately 15% of these occur just once. Of the sample, about 7.5% falls within the top ten clones. The specimen sequenced was PBMCs or a T cell subset sorted from them (not recorded which). These receptors originate from an adult woman who had mild COVID-19 (a few samples of this study predate the infection). The sample titles of this study are shuffled in the database, so cell type and time point are left out; the donor was told from shared clones.

This clonotype was recorded at least ten times. The chain employs TRBV5-1 and TRBJ1-1; 7 nucleotides agree with TRBD1. CDR1 and CDR2 (germline): SGHRS, YFSETQ. Germline trimming cut 4 bases from V and 4 bases from J; bases unmatched to any gene: 4. There are 13 residues in the CDR3. Written as DNA, the CDR3 is TGCGCCAGCAGCGGATCAGGGGGCACTGAAGCTTTCTTT. Protein sequence: CASSGSGGTEAFF.

This clonotype appeared many times. CDR3 protein: CASSPQQGARSSSSSYNEQFF. CDR3 bases: TGTGCCAGCAGTCCCCAACAGGGGGCGCGCTCATCATCGAGCTCCTACAATGAGCAGTTCTTC. The V call is TRBV6-6, the J call TRBJ2-1; the match to TRBD1 covers 9 bases. The CDR3 extends over 21 amino acids. The V gene's germline CDR1 is MNHNY and CDR2 SVGAGI (reference sequence). J lost 0 bases, V lost 5 bases, and 20 bases had no gene match.

Only a few counts were recorded for this clonotype. The chain joins TRBV10-3 to TRBJ2-3; D not certain. The CDR3 runs 12 residues. With 0 bases removed from V and 6 bases from J, the gap between germline ends came to 4 bases. Germline V gene sequence: CDR1 ENHRY, CDR2 SYGVKD. The CDR3 DNA is TGTGCCATCAGTGAGTCGTTGGATACGCAGTATTTT. As protein: CAISESLDTQYF.

The chain joins TRBV12-3 or TRBV12-4 to TRBJ2-7; 9 nucleotides line up with TRBD1. J was trimmed by 0 bases and V by 6 bases; bases with no gene match: 3. The CDR3 is made up of 14 amino acids. The CDR3 sequence is CASRTGQGSYEQYF. The CDR3 coding sequence is TGTGCCAGCAGAACGGGACAGGGCTCCTACGAGCAGTACTTC.

This chain uses TRBV5-1 with TRBJ2-5, with TRBD1 matching 11 bases. Trimming removed 3 bases from V and 5 bases from J; junction bases left unmatched: 6. From germline, CDR1 is SGHRS and CDR2 YFSETQ. The CDR3 loop spans 15 amino acids. CDR3 in amino acids: CASSSMDRGLETQYF. The CDR3 bases are TGCGCCAGCAGCTCGATGGACAGGGGGCTGGAGACCCAGTACTTC.

This clonotype was seen only a few times. The genes are TRBV27 and TRBJ2-7; the match to TRBD1 covers 10 bases. Trimming at V came to 6 bases and at J to 3 bases, leaving 23 bases not matched to a gene. Germline lookup yields CDR1 MNHEY and CDR2 SMNVEV (reference sequence). The CDR3 covers 20 residues. Here the CDR3 DNA reads TGTGCCAGCAGCCCCCGGGACAGGGGTTTATTTGGGCTACAATTCTACGAGCAGTACTTC. This gives the protein CASSPRDRGLFGLQFYEQYF.

This clonotype was picked up a small number of times. The chain couples TRBV5-4 to TRBJ2-7, with D possibly TRBD2 on 7 matching bases. The CDR3 length is 14 residues. Germline values: CDR1 SGHNT, CDR2 YYREEE (reference sequence). Trimming took 4 bases from V and 6 from J, leaving 17 bases between them. CDR3 DNA: TGTGCCAGCAGCCCGGTTGTGGGGGGGCGCGAGCAGTACTTC. Translating it yields CASSPVVGGREQYF.

This clonotype turned up a few times. The chain links TRBV24-1 to TRBJ2-1; D is unresolved. With 3 bases removed from V and 5 bases from J, the gap between germline ends came to 7 bases. The CDR3 is 13 amino acids. CDR1 and CDR2 from the germline V gene are KGHDR and SFDVKD. CDR3 in amino acids: CATSDRPDNEQFF. Here the CDR3 DNA reads TGTGCCACCAGTGATCGTCCGGACAATGAGCAGTTCTTC.

The rearrangement uses TRBV24-1 and TRBJ2-5; D possibly matches TRBD1 or TRBD2 (5 bases each). V shed 4 bases and J shed 5 bases, with 10 bases lying between them. The CDR3 is made up of 13 amino acids. Looked up from germline, CDR1 is KGHDR and CDR2 is SFDVKD. The CDR3 region is CATSEGVTETQYF. The CDR3 nucleotides are TGTGCCACCAGTGAGGGGGTTACGGAGACCCAGTACTTC.

This clonotype was found a few times. The chain uses TRBV4-3 and TRBJ2-3; 11 nucleotides agree with TRBD2. From germline, CDR1 is LGHNA and CDR2 YSLEER. Trimming took 0 bases from V and 2 from J; bases not matched to a gene: 4. CDR3 length: 17 residues. The CDR3: CASSQEELAGVTDTQYF. The CDR3 DNA reads as TGCGCCAGCAGCCAAGAGGAACTAGCGGGAGTCACAGATACGCAGTATTTT.

In its sample, this clonotype was seen many times. V is TRBV4-1 and J is TRBJ2-2; no reliable D call. CDR3 length: 16 residues. The germline V and J ends were trimmed by 1 base and 1 base, with 10 bases remaining between them. CDR1 is MGHRA, CDR2 YSYEKL, per germline. Here the CDR3 DNA reads TGCGCCAGCAGCCAAGTTTTACAGATGAACACCGGGGAGCTGTTTTTT. Translated: CASSQVLQMNTGELFF.

This clonotype was recorded a few times. The chain's CDR3 is CASSPTPAGGSYEQYF. DNA for the CDR3: TGTGCCAGCAGTCCAACCCCTGCTGGGGGCTCCTACGAGCAGTACTTC. The chain combines TRBV27 with TRBJ2-7; D may match TRBD1 or TRBD2 (5 bases each). Germline-derived CDR1 and CDR2 are MNHEY and SMNVEV (reference sequence). The V end was cut by 5 bases, the J end by 0 bases, with 17 bases between. The CDR3 spans 16 residues.

V is TRBV7-2 and J is TRBJ2-1; the D is unclear. Germline values: CDR1 SGHTA, CDR2 FQGNSA. Trimming cost V 5 bases and J 9 bases, with 11 bases left between them. This CDR3 comprises 12 residues. The CDR3 sequence: CASSPEGSEQFF. DNA for the CDR3: TGTGCCAGCAGCCCTGAAGGCTCTGAGCAGTTCTTC.

This clonotype was observed a few times. The chain joins TRBV7-9 to TRBJ1-2, with 7 bases lining up with TRBD1. The CDR3 loop spans 14 amino acids. The V gene's germline CDR1 is SEHNR and CDR2 FQNEAQ (reference sequence). V lost 0 bases, J lost 7 bases, and 5 bases stayed unmatched. The CDR3 spells CASSLAPTGAGYTF. The CDR3 DNA reads TGTGCCAGCAGCTTAGCGCCCACAGGGGCTGGCTACACCTTC. The variable domain in full, completed from reference TRBV7-9 and TRBJ1-2, reads DTGVSQNPRHKITKRGQNVTFRCDPISEHNRLYWYRQTLGQGPEFLTYFQNEAQLEKSRLLSDRFSAERPKGSFSTLEIQRTEQGDSAMYLCASSLAPTGAGYTFGSGTRLTVV.

The V and J genes are TRBV12-2 and TRBJ2-5; TRBD1 reflects the table's D call only, with no check against the DNA. TRBV12-2 is an annotated pseudogene. The CDR3 is 14 amino acids. This CDR3 is CASRLWGVLETQYF. In nucleotides, the CDR3 is TGTGCAAGTCGCTTATGGGGGGTGTTGGAGACCCAGTACTTC.

The chain employs TRBV5-5 and TRBJ2-7, with 11 nucleotides matching TRBD2. Per germline, CDR1 SGHKS and CDR2 YYEKEE (reference sequence). V gave up 4 bases and J gave up 2 bases; unmatched junction bases: 5. The CDR3 runs 15 residues. This CDR3 is CASSILAGGAYEQYF. In DNA, the CDR3 is TGTGCCAGCAGCATTCTAGCGGGAGGAGCCTACGAGCAGTACTTC.

The chain employs TRBV4-2 and TRBJ2-3; D is undetermined. CDR1 LGHNA and CDR2 YNFKEQ come from the germline V gene. V dropped 0 bases and J dropped 2 bases, with 12 bases sitting between them. The CDR3 has 16 amino acids. CDR3 in amino acids: CASSQDLTAITDTQYF. As DNA, the CDR3 is TGTGCCAGCAGCCAAGATTTAACAGCTATCACAGATACGCAGTATTTT.

The sample holds many counts of this clonotype. V is TRBV7-9 and J is TRBJ2-1, with 12 bases aligning to TRBD2. V lost 5 bases to trimming and J lost 4 bases; unmatched junction nucleotides: 6. The CDR3 runs to 16 residues. CDR1 SEHNR and CDR2 FQNEAQ come from the germline V gene (reference sequence). The CDR3 here is CASSPGLAGKYNEQFF. In DNA, the CDR3 is TGTGCCAGCAGCCCCGGACTAGCGGGAAAATACAATGAGCAGTTCTTC.